Below are 3 T cell receptor beta chains sequenced from a single sample in a study of radiotherapy plus CTLA-4 blockade in lung cancer. The method was immunoSEQ multiplex PCR; TCRdb's version includes in-frame clones alone and lacks a portion of them. There are about 62,000 clones in the sample; less than 85% occur only once, and about 3% lies in the top ten. Sequenced material: peripheral blood, taken from a patient treated with radiotherapy plus ipilimumab. These receptors all stem from a human donor with non-small cell lung cancer who had a complete response to radiotherapy plus ipilimumab.

The V gene is TRBV2, the J gene TRBJ1-3; D is perhaps TRBD1 (5 bases). Trimming left V 5 bases short and J 0 bases short, with 11 bases between. This CDR3 has 15 amino acids. CDR1 is SNHLY, CDR2 FYNNEI, per germline. The DNA for the CDR3 is TGTGCCAGCAGTTCCCAGGGCCTCTCTGGAAACACCATATATTTT. Translated, it gives CASSSQGLSGNTIYF.

The chain couples TRBV7-9 to TRBJ2-1; the match to TRBD2 covers 9 bases. Trimming took 3 bases from V and 8 from J; bases not matched to a gene: 14. Germline lookup yields CDR1 SEHNR and CDR2 FQNEAQ (reference sequence). This CDR3 region has 17 residues. The DNA for the CDR3 is TGTGCCAGCAGCTTTGTCCCGGGACTAGCAGGGTACCATGAGCAGTTCTTC. Protein: CASSFVPGLAGYHEQFF.

V gene TRBV6-5 combines with J gene TRBJ1-2; 8 bases are a match to TRBD1. Germline V gene sequence: CDR1 MNHEY, CDR2 SVGAGI. V was clipped by 4 bases and J by 8 bases; unmatched bases: 6. The CDR3 totals 13 residues. The CDR3 nucleotides are TGTGCCAGCAGTTTCTCCAGGGGGCTGGGCTACACCTTC. This translates into CASSFSRGLGYTF.